The 27 T cell receptor beta chains reported below all come from one sample, sequenced in a study of OX40 agonist ivuxolimab in advanced cancers. Libraries were prepared by immunoSEQ multiplex PCR; TCRdb keeps only in-frame clonotypes and omits some of them. The sample comprises around 55,000 clones, under 85% of which are singletons, and approximately 6% rests with the top ten. The sequenced sample was CD4+ or CD8+ T cells sorted from blood, obtained in a trial of the OX40 agonist ivuxolimab. These receptors were taken from an adult with an advanced solid tumor such as melanoma, head and neck, liver or kidney cancer.

This chain links TRBV28 with TRBJ2-1; D is unclear. The CDR3 length is 15 residues. CDR1 and CDR2 from the germline V gene are MDHEN and SYDVKM. Trimming stripped 4 bases from V and 3 bases from J, with 13 bases between. The CDR3 coding sequence is TGTGCCAGCAGTTCTCGCTCCTGGTTCTACAATGAGCAGTTCTTC. Amino acid sequence: CASSSRSWFYNEQFF.

The genes are TRBV9 and TRBJ1-6; D may be TRBD1 (6 bases). CDR1 is SGDLS, CDR2 YYNGEE, per germline. The CDR3 runs to 14 residues. V was cut by 0 bases and J by 13 bases, with 14 bases left in between. The CDR3 coding sequence is TGTGCCAGCAGCGTAGCTGGGGACATCAGGCCCCTCCACTTT. It is translated as CASSVAGDIRPLHF.

This chain uses TRBV18 with TRBJ1-1, with D perhaps matching TRBD1 (6 bases). V was cut by 5 bases and J by 1 base, with 11 bases left in between. The CDR3 is 14 residues long. Germline V gives CDR1 KGHSH, CDR2 LQKENI. In DNA form, the CDR3 reads TGTGCCAGCTCAGCCTCGACAGGGAACACTGAAGCTTTCTTT. It translates to CASSASTGNTEAFF.

This chain uses TRBV6-6 with TRBJ1-3; D not certain. Trimming removed 6 bases at V and 2 bases at J, with 14 bases between. This CDR3 is built from 15 residues. In germline, CDR1 is MNHNY, CDR2 SVGAGI (reference sequence). CDR3 coding DNA: TGTGCCAGCAGAAACGGCCGACTTACTGGAAACACCATATATTTT. It codes for CASRNGRLTGNTIYF.

The genes are TRBV6-1 and TRBJ2-1; D may be TRBD1 (5 bases). The CDR3 covers 13 residues. The V end was cut by 3 bases, the J end by 10 bases, with 13 bases between. Germline V gene lookup returns CDR1 MNHNS and CDR2 SASEGT. The CDR3 region has the DNA TGTGCCAGCAGTGACCTGAGAGACAGCGAGCAGTTCTTC. Its protein is CASSDLRDSEQFF.

V is TRBV11-3 and J is TRBJ2-1; a weak D match, TRBD1 (6 bases). The V end lost 5 bases, the J end lost 8 bases, and 16 bases lay between the germline ends. The CDR3 is made up of 14 amino acids. Germline V gives CDR1 SGHNT, CDR2 YENEEA. The CDR3 loop is CASSPKHRADEQFF. DNA of the CDR3: TGTGCCAGCAGCCCCAAACACAGGGCGGATGAGCAGTTCTTC. Based on the CDR3 plus reference TRBV11-3 and TRBJ2-1, the full variable domain is EAGVVQSPRYKIIEKKQPVAFWCNPISGHNTLYWYLQNLGQGPELLIRYENEEAVDDSQLPKDRFSAERLKGVDSTLKIQPAELGDSAVYLCASSPKHRADEQFFGPGTRLTVL.

V usage is TRBV7-3 and J usage is TRBJ2-3, with D possibly being TRBD2 (5 bases). The CDR3 is 14 residues long. V lost 3 bases, J lost 1 base, and 8 bases lay in between. The germline V gene has CDR1 SGHTA and CDR2 FQGTGA. CDR3 sequence: CASSFSAGTDTQYF. The CDR3 DNA sequence: TGTGCCAGCAGCTTTAGCGCCGGCACAGATACGCAGTATTTT.

The chain couples TRBV28 to TRBJ1-5; D is unclear. This CDR3 has 14 amino acids. The germline V and J ends were trimmed by 3 bases and 6 bases, with 12 bases remaining between them. The germline V gene has CDR1 MDHEN and CDR2 SYDVKM. CDR3 DNA sequence: TGTGCCAGCAGTTTTTTCGGGAGTGGTCAGCCCCAGCATTTT. Its translation: CASSFFGSGQPQHF.

In this sample, this clone turned up a few times. The CDR3 here is CASSAPTGLDTQYF. Here the CDR3 DNA reads TGTGCCAGCAGCGCCCCTACAGGGTTAGATACGCAGTATTTT. The chain recombines TRBV5-6 with TRBJ2-3; D may be TRBD1 (6 bases). The CDR3 loop spans 14 amino acids. V lost 4 bases and J lost 5, with 14 bases in between. Germline loops: CDR1 SGHDT, CDR2 YYEEEE.

CDR3: CASTLGQSGANVLTF. CDR3 bases: TGTGCCAGTACCCTGGGACAGAGTGGGGCCAACGTCCTGACTTTC. V and J are TRBV19 and TRBJ2-6; 7 bases map to TRBD1. After removal of 7 bases from V and 3 bases from J, the junction contained 6 bases not matched to a gene. CDR1 is LNHDA, CDR2 SQIVND, per germline (reference sequence). The CDR3 covers 15 residues.

V and J are TRBV5-1 and TRBJ1-1; 7 bases map to TRBD1. This CDR3 has 15 amino acids. V was pared by 4 bases and J by 7 bases, with 13 bases of the junction left unmatched. In germline, CDR1 is SGHRS, CDR2 YFSETQ. The CDR3: CASSATGPGRGEAFF. CDR3 DNA: TGCGCCAGCAGCGCGACAGGGCCTGGGAGAGGTGAAGCTTTCTTT. Using reference TRBV5-1 and TRBJ1-1 for the parts outside the CDR3, the full variable domain is KAGVTQTPRYLIKTRGQQVTLSCSPISGHRSVSWYQQTPGQGLQFLFEYFSETQRNKGNFPGRFSGRQFSNSRSEMNVSTLELGDSALYLCASSATGPGRGEAFFGQGTRLTVV.

The chain has TRBV10-3 and TRBJ1-2, with a tentative D call TRBD1 (6 bases). V lost 2 bases, J lost 2 bases, and 9 bases lay in between. The CDR3 contains 14 residues. From germline, CDR1 is ENHRY and CDR2 SYGVKD. The CDR3 spells CAISEKQGNYGYTF. The CDR3 nucleotides read TGTGCCATCAGTGAGAAGCAGGGGAACTATGGCTACACCTTC.

The chain joins TRBV6-1 to TRBJ1-2, with D perhaps matching TRBD1 (6 bases). This CDR3 comprises 13 residues. V was clipped by 6 bases and J by 5 bases, with 13 bases between them. In germline, CDR1 is MNHNS, CDR2 SASEGT. CDR3 DNA sequence: TGTGCCAGCAGCATACAGGGCCCTTATGGCTACACCTTC. Residues: CASSIQGPYGYTF.

A few counts support this clone. J is TRBJ1-4 and V is TRBV19; a possible D gene is TRBD1 (6 bases). CDR3 length: 13 residues. V was pared by 8 bases and J by 6 bases, with 13 bases between. Germline V gives CDR1 LNHDA, CDR2 SQIVND (reference sequence). The CDR3 sequence is CASRGRVDEKLFF. The CDR3 DNA is TGTGCCAGTCGGGGGCGAGTTGATGAAAAACTGTTTTTT.

The gene calls are TRBV7-3 and TRBJ2-1; 8 bases align to TRBD1. Trimming cost V 5 bases and J 8 bases; bases outside gene matches: 17. The germline gives CDR1 SGHTA, CDR2 FQGTGA. There are 17 residues in the CDR3. The CDR3 DNA is TGTGCCAGCAGCCCAGCTCGGGCGCGGACAGGGTCGGATGAGCAGTTCTTC. Amino acid sequence: CASSPARARTGSDEQFF. The variable domain in full, completed from reference TRBV7-3 and TRBJ2-1, reads GAGVSQTPSNKVTEKGKYVELRCDPISGHTALYWYRQSLGQGPEFLIYFQGTGAADDSGLPNDRFFAVRPEGSVSTLKIQRTERGDSAVYLCASSPARARTGSDEQFFGPGTRLTVL.

The chain employs TRBV12-5 and TRBJ2-5; D not resolved. The DNA end is more similar to TRBJ2-7, so the J call may be wrong. There are 12 residues in the CDR3. Germline CDR1 LGHNT, CDR2 FRNRAP. This chain's CDR3 is CASGFDHYEQYF. The CDR3 bases are TGTGCTAGTGGTTTCGATCACTACGAGCAGTACTTC.

The chain carries TRBV6-6 and TRBJ2-7, with D possibly being TRBD1 (6 bases). In germline, CDR1 is MNHNY, CDR2 SVGAGI (reference sequence). Trimming took off 4 bases at V and 4 bases at J, with 8 bases between the two ends. This CDR3 region has 12 residues. The DNA of the CDR3 is TGTGCCAGCAGTTGGACAGAGTACGAGCAGTACTTC. Encoded protein: CASSWTEYEQYF.

CDR3 loop: CASSLASMGTGLEGYTF. CDR3 bases: TGTGCCAGCAGCCTCGCTAGTATGGGGACAGGGTTAGAGGGCTACACCTTC. V is TRBV27 and J is TRBJ1-2, with TRBD1 matching 9 bases. This CDR3 has 17 amino acids. Trimming removed 6 bases from V and 8 bases from J; junction bases left unmatched: 19. Germline CDR1 MNHEY, CDR2 SMNVEV (reference sequence).

This clone was seen repeatedly, ten times or more. The chain uses TRBV5-5 and TRBJ2-1; 11 positions match TRBD2. This CDR3 spans 17 amino acids. Trimming cost V 0 bases and J 2 bases; bases outside gene matches: 4. CDR1 is SGHKS, CDR2 YYEKEE, per germline (reference sequence). The CDR3: CASSLAISGRAYNEQFF. The CDR3 DNA follows: TGTGCCAGCAGCTTGGCCATTAGCGGGAGGGCCTACAATGAGCAGTTCTTC.

The rearrangement joins TRBV6-1 to TRBJ1-2; 8 bases align to TRBD1. The V gene end was trimmed by 11 bases and the J gene end by 6 bases; junction bases not matched to a gene: 14. CDR1 and CDR2 from the germline V gene are MNHNS and SASEGT. The CDR3 covers 14 residues. DNA for the CDR3: TGTGCCTTAGTGAGAGGACAGGGCGGGAATGGCTACACCTTC. Translated, it gives CALVRGQGGNGYTF.

The chain joins TRBV29-1 to TRBJ2-1, with TRBD1 matching 8 bases. The CDR3 extends over 14 amino acids. V shed 7 bases and J 0 bases; nucleotides not matched to a gene: 5. In germline, CDR1 is SQVTM, CDR2 ANQGSEA. The CDR3 DNA sequence: TGCAGCGGCGACGACAGGGGCTCCTACAATGAGCAGTTCTTC. It specifies CSGDDRGSYNEQFF.

The chain links TRBV16 to TRBJ1-1; the D is unclear. V lost 2 bases and J 1 base, leaving 17 bases between the germline ends. Germline V gene data show CDR1 as KGHSY and CDR2 as FQNENV. The CDR3 sequence is 17 residues long. The CDR3 nucleotides read TGTGCCAGCAGCCAACTAATCGTCGTCGCAAGGAACACTGAAGCTTTCTTT. Translating it yields CASSQLIVVARNTEAFF. Together with reference TRBV16 and TRBJ1-1, the CDR3 gives the full variable domain: GEEVAQTPKHLVRGEGQKAKLYCAPIKGHSYVFWYQQVLKNEFKFLISFQNENVFDETGMPKERFSAKCLPNSPCSLEIQATKLEDSAVYFCASSQLIVVARNTEAFFGQGTRLTVV.

The chain recombines TRBV5-1 with TRBJ2-1, with TRBD2 matching over 11 bases. Germline V gene lookup returns CDR1 SGHRS and CDR2 YFSETQ. Trimming at V came to 5 bases and at J to 7 bases, leaving 5 bases not matched to a gene. This CDR3 has 14 amino acids. CDR3 sequence: CASRISGRGNEQFF. Here the CDR3 DNA reads TGCGCCAGCAGGATTAGCGGGAGGGGGAATGAGCAGTTCTTC.

This rearrangement joins TRBV25-1 to TRBJ2-5, with D perhaps TRBD1 or TRBD2 (5 bases each). The CDR3 is 13 residues long. Per the germline V gene, CDR1 is MGHDK and CDR2 is SYGVNS. V shed 5 bases and J shed 7 bases, with 14 bases lying between them. The CDR3: CASSFGDAGTQYF. The CDR3 DNA reads as TGTGCCAGCAGTTTCGGGGACGCGGGGACCCAGTACTTC.

The CDR3 bases are TGTGCCAGCACCCAAGGGGGAAGCGAGCAGTACTTC. Encoded protein: CASTQGGSEQYF. The chain is built from TRBV2 and TRBJ2-7, with D perhaps matching TRBD1 (6 bases). The CDR3 runs to 12 residues. Trimming cost V 7 bases and J 6 bases, with 13 bases left between them. CDR1 and CDR2 (germline): SNHLY, FYNNEI.

The chain links TRBV6-5 to TRBJ2-2, with a tentative D call TRBD1 (6 bases). The CDR3 runs 14 residues. Trimming pared 8 bases from V and 1 base from J, leaving 11 bases between. The germline V gene encodes CDR1 MNHEY and CDR2 SVGAGI. CDR3 nucleotides: TGTGCCAGCTTCGGGACAAAGAACACCGGGGAGCTGTTTTTT. Protein product: CASFGTKNTGELFF.

This clone occurred once. The chain couples TRBV5-6 to TRBJ2-7, with 7 bases aligning to TRBD1. Germline CDR1 SGHDT, CDR2 YYEEEE. The junction had 5 bases not matched to a gene; V was cut back by 0 bases and J by 2 bases. The CDR3 loop spans 15 amino acids. CDR3 sequence: CASSLVDRDAYEQYF. CDR3 DNA sequence: TGTGCCAGCAGCTTGGTAGACAGGGACGCCTACGAGCAGTACTTC.